A single sample gave rise to the 11 T cell receptor beta chains below, sequenced in a study of CD8 T cells in Susac syndrome. cDNA came from about 0.5 to 1 ug RNA primed by random hexamers. TCRdb re-called the immunoSEQ multiplex PCR reads with MiXCR, one entry per CDR3 protein. The table has 95,000 to 150,000 distinct CDR3 sequences, about 95% seen once; the top ten hold around 0.28%. Material for sequencing was CD8+ T cells from PBMCs. These TCRs come from a human donor with Susac syndrome.

This sequence joins TRBV27 and TRBJ1-6; TRBD1 matches at 8 bases. The CDR3 is 13 residues long. The ends lost 9 bases at V and 12 bases at J; junction bases unmatched: 10. CDR1 and CDR2 (germline): MNHEY, SMNVEV (reference sequence). The CDR3 DNA sequence: TGTGCCAGTAGTATGGCCAGGGGGCAACCCCTCCACTTT. Protein sequence: CASSMARGQPLHF.

The chain links TRBV4-2 to TRBJ1-5; D might be TRBD1 (5 bases). Germline V gene lookup returns CDR1 LGHNA and CDR2 YNFKEQ. Trimming removed 0 bases at V and 4 bases at J, with 10 bases between. The length of the CDR3 is 15 residues. The CDR3 nucleotides are TGTGCCAGCAGCCAAGACTGGGGGAGGAATCAGCCCCAGCATTTT. Encoded protein: CASSQDWGRNQPQHF.

V gene TRBV3-1 combines with J gene TRBJ2-3; 7 bases agree with TRBD2. The CDR3 is 16 residues long. Germline CDR1 is LGHDT and CDR2 is YNNKEL (reference sequence). V dropped 2 bases and J dropped 0; count of bases not matched to a gene: 5. The CDR3 DNA is TGTGCCAGCAGCCAAACCGCTAGCGGAAGCACAGATACGCAGTATTTT. The encoded protein is CASSQTASGSTDTQYF.

The chain uses TRBV5-4 and TRBJ1-2; D perhaps matches TRBD1 (5 bases). V was cut by 5 bases and J by 3 bases, with 11 bases left in between. The CDR3 covers 13 residues. The germline CDR1 and CDR2 sequences are SGHNT and YYREEE (reference sequence). For the CDR3, the DNA is TGTGCCAGCAGAGGGGCAGGGTACTATGGCTACACCTTC. Residues: CASRGAGYYGYTF.

V gene TRBV4-3 combines with J gene TRBJ2-3; maybe TRBD2 (6 bases). The germline V gene has CDR1 LGHNA and CDR2 YSLEER. Trimming took 3 bases from V and 6 from J, leaving 16 bases between them. CDR3 length: 15 residues. The CDR3 sequence is CASSQIRDSVDTQYF. CDR3 nucleotide sequence: TGCGCCAGCAGCCAGATCCGGGACTCGGTCGATACGCAGTATTTT.

This clonotype was counted once. V gene TRBV25-1 combines with J gene TRBJ2-1, with D unclear. Per the germline V gene, CDR1 is MGHDK and CDR2 is SYGVNS. Trimming took off 4 bases at V and 1 base at J, with 11 bases between the two ends. CDR3 length equals 15 residues. CDR3 region: CASSVSPSSYNEQFF. The CDR3 coding sequence is TGTGCCAGCAGTGTAAGTCCCTCATCCTACAATGAGCAGTTCTTC.

The CDR3 DNA is TGCGCCAGCAGCCGGAGGCCGGCGGGGGAGACCCAGTACTTC. Protein: CASSRRPAGETQYF. The genes are TRBV4-1 and TRBJ2-5; D possibly corresponds to TRBD2 (6 bases). The CDR3 is 14 residues long. Germline V gene sequence: CDR1 MGHRA, CDR2 YSYEKL. V was cut by 4 bases and J by 5 bases, with 14 bases left in between.

V and J are TRBV20-1 and TRBJ2-3; D not certain. Per the germline V gene, CDR1 is DFQATT and CDR2 is SNEGSKA (reference sequence). CDR3 length equals 14 residues. V was cut by 0 bases and J by 3 bases, with 10 bases left in between. Written as DNA, the CDR3 is TGCAGTGCTAGAGATAGGGAACTAACAGATACGCAGTATTTT. Amino acid sequence: CSARDRELTDTQYF.

The V call is TRBV7-9, the J call TRBJ2-1, with D unclear. The germline CDR1 and CDR2 sequences are SEHNR and FQNEAQ (reference sequence). This CDR3 region has 12 residues. V dropped 6 bases and J dropped 6 bases, with 9 bases sitting between them. The CDR3 is CASSRPSNEQFF. The CDR3 nucleotides are TGTGCCAGCAGTCGACCATCCAATGAGCAGTTCTTC.

This rearrangement joins TRBV30 to TRBJ2-3; the D call may be TRBD1 or TRBD2 (5 bases each). The CDR3 spans 13 residues. Germline values: CDR1 GTSNPN, CDR2 SVGIG (reference sequence). Trimming stripped 1 base from V and 6 bases from J, with 11 bases between. CDR3 loop: CAWSGGAGDTQYF. DNA for the CDR3: TGTGCCTGGAGTGGAGGGGCCGGGGATACGCAGTATTTT. Full variable domain (outside the CDR3, taken from reference TRBV30 and TRBJ2-3): SQTIHQWPATLVQPVGSPLSLECTVEGTSNPNLYWYRQAAGRGLQLLFYSVGIGQISSEVPQNLSASRPQDRQFILSSKKLLLSDSGFYLCAWSGGAGDTQYFGPGTRLTVL.

The rearrangement joins TRBV15 to TRBJ2-5; 7 positions agree with TRBD1. V was pared by 4 bases and J by 4 bases, with 12 bases of the junction left unmatched. The CDR3 totals 16 residues. Germline V lookup: CDR1 LNHNV, CDR2 YYDKDF (reference sequence). The CDR3, as DNA: TGTGCCACCAGCACCCGAAACTTGGACAGGCGAGAGACCCAGTACTTC. Residues: CATSTRNLDRRETQYF.